The rows below give T cell receptor beta chains drawn from one sample of a study of cytomegalovirus exposure and HLA in healthy donors. Method: immunoSEQ multiplex PCR; TCRdb's copy keeps in-frame clones and lacks some. The table includes roughly 100,000 clones, 78% detected once. The specimen sequenced was PBMCs. The receptor source for this set is a man between 25 and 39 years old in good health and CMV-seronegative. Each CDR3 is given with its conserved first and last residue. D genes are given only for firm matches. Clone size is not always given. Where it is, it says once, few, many or a class for expanded clones.

TRBV16	NA	NA	TRBJ2-1	TGTGCCAGCAGCCCTATTACCGGGGTCGACAATGAGCAGTTCTTC	CASSPITGVDNEQFF
TRBV6-5	TRBD2	NA	TRBJ2-1	TGTGCCAGCAGCCCTAGCGGGAGCGGTCGTGAGCAGTTCTTC	CASSPSGSGREQFF
TRBV10-3	TRBD1	NA	TRBJ1-2	TGTGCCATCAGTGAGGACAGGGCGGGTGGCTACACCTTC	CAISEDRAGGYTF
TRBV5-1	NA	once	TRBJ2-6	TGCGCCAGCAGCTTACGGACAGCAACTTACTCTGGGGCCAACGTCCTGACTTTC	CASSLRTATYSGANVLTF
TRBV11-3	NA	few	TRBJ2-5	TGTGCCAGCAGCCCTAATATCCAAGAGACCCAGTACTTC	CASSPNIQETQYF
TRBV2	NA	NA	TRBJ2-7	TGTGCCAGCACTTCTTCGACTCTGACCTCTAGCGAGCAGTACTTC	CASTSSTLTSSEQYF
TRBV11-2	TRBD2	NA	TRBJ2-3	TGTGCCAGCAGCCCCGGGCGACTAGCGGGATGGGCGAGCAATACGCAGTATTTT	CASSPGRLAGWASNTQYF
TRBV5-1	NA	NA	TRBJ2-5	TGCGCCAGCAGCTCGACAGCCACCTTGCAAGAGACCCAGTACTTC	CASSSTATLQETQYF
TRBV19	TRBD2	NA	TRBJ2-7	TGTGCCAGTAGTACAGCTAGCGGGATTCTTCGCCACGAGCAGTACTTC	CASSTASGILRHEQYF
TRBV5-5	NA	NA	TRBJ1-1	TGTGCCAGCGACCGCCAGGGCGAGATCGTTGCTTTCTTT	CASDRQGEIVAFF
TRBV7-9	TRBD1	NA	TRBJ1-5	TGTGCCAGCAGCCGGACAGGGCGAAATCAGCCCCAGCATTTT	CASSRTGRNQPQHF
TRBV6-5	TRBD1	NA	TRBJ2-1	TGTGCCAGCAGTTACTCCGGGACAGGGGTCAATGAGCAGTTCTTC	CASSYSGTGVNEQFF
TRBV30	NA	NA	TRBJ1-1	TGTGCCTGGAGGGCCAGTGCGAACACTGAAGCTTTCTTT	CAWRASANTEAFF
TRBV19	NA	NA	TRBJ1-2	TGTGCCAGCTATAGTGCTAACTATGGCTACACCTTC	CASYSANYGYTF
TRBV5-4	NA	NA	TRBJ1-2	TGTGCCAGCAGCTTGGCCGGAGGGAGAGGGGTCTATGGCTACACCTTC	CASSLAGGRGVYGYTF
TRBV5-1	NA	NA	TRBJ2-1	TGCGCCAGCAGCCGCGCACTTAATGAGCAGTTCTTC	CASSRALNEQFF
TRBV6-6	TRBD1	NA	TRBJ1-1	TGTGCCAGCAGTTACAAGACAGGGGCGAACACTGAAGCTTTCTTT	CASSYKTGANTEAFF
TRBV28	NA	NA	TRBJ1-3	TGTGCCAGCATTGGTCACACGATATTCTCTGGAAACACCATATATTTT	CASIGHTIFSGNTIYF
TRBV27	TRBD2	NA	TRBJ2-1	TGTGCCAGCAGGTACGGACTAGCGGCCAATGAGCAGTTCTTC	CASRYGLAANEQFF
TRBV5-1	NA	once	TRBJ1-2	TGCGCCAGCAGCTTTCAGGGTAATGGCTACACCTTC	CASSFQGNGYTF
TRBV5-8	TRBD1	few	TRBJ1-5	TGTGCCAGTCTGGACAGGGGGTTTAGCGGTAGTCAGCCCCAGCATTTT	CASLDRGFSGSQPQHF
TRBV27	NA	NA	TRBJ2-5	TGTGCCAGCAGAGACTCGAGGGGGGGGTTACAGACCCAGTACTTC	CASRDSRGGLQTQYF
TRBV5-1	TRBD1	NA	TRBJ1-2	TGCGCCAGCAGCGGGACAGGGGCCGGCTATGGCTACACCTTC	CASSGTGAGYGYTF
TRBV5-1	NA	NA	TRBJ1-1	TGCGCCAGCACCCGGGGGGCGGACACTGAAGCTTTCTTT	CASTRGADTEAFF
TRBV4-1	TRBD1	NA	TRBJ2-7	TGCGCCAGCAGCCAAGTGTCCGACAGGGAATTCGACGAGCAGTACTTC	CASSQVSDREFDEQYF
TRBV10-1	TRBD1	once	TRBJ1-1	TGCGCCAGCAGTCAAGGGACAGGGGGAAGGCTCACTGAAGCTTTCTTT	CASSQGTGGRLTEAFF
TRBV6-1	NA	few	TRBJ1-3	TGTGCCAGCAGTGCAGATGGCGGCACCATATATTTT	CASSADGGTIYF
TRBV12-5	TRBD2	once	TRBJ2-3	TGTGCTAGTGGTTTGACTAGCGTAAGCACAGATACGCAGTATTTT	CASGLTSVSTDTQYF
TRBV6-5	TRBD1	NA	TRBJ1-2	TGTGCCAGCAGTAACTCTAGGACAGGGGGCTATGGCTACACCTTC	CASSNSRTGGYGYTF
TRBV10-2	TRBD1	NA	TRBJ2-2	TGCGCCAGCAGTGAGGGGGACAGGATCGCCGGGGAGCTGTTTTTT	CASSEGDRIAGELFF
TRBV7-9	TRBD2	NA	TRBJ2-7	TGTGCCAGCACTACAACAGCGGGGGGCGGCGAGCAGTACTTC	CASTTTAGGGEQYF
TRBV7-8	TRBD1	NA	TRBJ1-2	TGTGCCAGCAGCTTCGGGACAGGGAATCGAGGCTACACCTTC	CASSFGTGNRGYTF
TRBV5-1	NA	once	TRBJ2-7	TGCGCCAGCAGCTCGGGGACATTCGCCTCCTACGAGCAGTACTTC	CASSSGTFASYEQYF
TRBV19	TRBD2	few	TRBJ2-7	TGTGCCAGTAGTTTAGGGACTAGCGGGACCTACGAGCAGTACTTC	CASSLGTSGTYEQYF
TRBV29-1	TRBD2	once	TRBJ2-1	TGCAGCGTTGATGCTAGCGGGAACTACAATGAGCAGTTCTTC	CSVDASGNYNEQFF
TRBV28	NA	NA	TRBJ1-4	TGTGCCACATGGACACGGGCGAATGAAAAACTGTTTTTT	CATWTRANEKLFF